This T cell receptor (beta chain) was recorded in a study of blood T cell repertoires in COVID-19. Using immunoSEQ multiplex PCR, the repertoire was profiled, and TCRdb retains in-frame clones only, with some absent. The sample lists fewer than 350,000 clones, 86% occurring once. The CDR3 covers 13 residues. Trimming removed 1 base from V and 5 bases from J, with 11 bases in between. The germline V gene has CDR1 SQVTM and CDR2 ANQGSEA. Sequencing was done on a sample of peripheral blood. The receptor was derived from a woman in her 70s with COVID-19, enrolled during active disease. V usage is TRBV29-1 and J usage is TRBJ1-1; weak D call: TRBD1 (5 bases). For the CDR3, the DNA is TGCAGCGTTGAAGGGGGGGGAATGACTGAAGCTTTCTTT. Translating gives CSVEGGGMTEAFF.